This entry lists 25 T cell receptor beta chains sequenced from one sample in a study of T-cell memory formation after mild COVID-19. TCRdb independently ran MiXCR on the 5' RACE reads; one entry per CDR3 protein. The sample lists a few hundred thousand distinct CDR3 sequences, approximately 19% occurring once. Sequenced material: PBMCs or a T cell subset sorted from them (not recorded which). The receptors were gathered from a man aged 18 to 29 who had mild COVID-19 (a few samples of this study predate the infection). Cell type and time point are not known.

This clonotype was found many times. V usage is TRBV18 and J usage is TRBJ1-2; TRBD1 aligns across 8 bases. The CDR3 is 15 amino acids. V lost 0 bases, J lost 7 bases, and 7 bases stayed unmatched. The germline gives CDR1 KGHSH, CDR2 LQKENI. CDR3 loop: CASSPPVVQGAGYTF. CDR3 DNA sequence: TGTGCCAGCTCACCACCGGTGGTCCAGGGGGCTGGCTACACCTTC.

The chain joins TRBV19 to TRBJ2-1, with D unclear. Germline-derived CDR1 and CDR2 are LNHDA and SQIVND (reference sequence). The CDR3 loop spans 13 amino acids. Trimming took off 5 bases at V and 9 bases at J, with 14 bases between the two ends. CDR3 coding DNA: TGTGCCAGTAGTGCACAGAAAGCACCTGAGCAGTTCTTC. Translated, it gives CASSAQKAPEQFF.

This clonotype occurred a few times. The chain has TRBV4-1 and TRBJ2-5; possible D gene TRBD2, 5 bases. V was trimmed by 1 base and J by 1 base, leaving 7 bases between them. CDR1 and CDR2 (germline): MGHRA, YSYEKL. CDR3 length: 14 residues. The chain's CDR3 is CASSQGGFQETQYF. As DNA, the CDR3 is TGCGCCAGCAGCCAAGGCGGGTTCCAAGAGACCCAGTACTTC.

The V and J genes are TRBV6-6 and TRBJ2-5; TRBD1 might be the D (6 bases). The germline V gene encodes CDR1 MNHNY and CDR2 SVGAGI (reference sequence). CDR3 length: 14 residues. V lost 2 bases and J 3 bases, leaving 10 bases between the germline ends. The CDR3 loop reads CASSYTGTEETQYF. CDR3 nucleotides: TGTGCCAGCAGTTACACAGGGACGGAAGAGACCCAGTACTTC.

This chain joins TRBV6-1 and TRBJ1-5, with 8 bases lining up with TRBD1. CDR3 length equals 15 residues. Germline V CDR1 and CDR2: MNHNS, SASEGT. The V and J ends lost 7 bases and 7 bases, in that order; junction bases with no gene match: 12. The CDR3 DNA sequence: TGTGCCAGCACCCCGGGACAGGTCTCAGGCCAGCCCCAGCATTTT. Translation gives CASTPGQVSGQPQHF.

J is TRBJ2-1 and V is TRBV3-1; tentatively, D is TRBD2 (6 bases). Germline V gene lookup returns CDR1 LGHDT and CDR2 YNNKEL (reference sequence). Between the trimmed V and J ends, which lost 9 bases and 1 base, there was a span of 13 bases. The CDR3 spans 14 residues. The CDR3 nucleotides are TGTGCCAGTGGAGGGGCGGAATCCTACAATGAGCAGTTCTTC. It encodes CASGGAESYNEQFF.

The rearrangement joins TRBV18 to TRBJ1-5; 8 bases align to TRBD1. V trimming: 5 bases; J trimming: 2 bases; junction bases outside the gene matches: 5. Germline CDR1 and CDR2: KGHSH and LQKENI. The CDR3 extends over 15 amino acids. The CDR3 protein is CASSGQGTGNQPQHF. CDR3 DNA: TGTGCCAGCTCAGGACAGGGAACTGGCAATCAGCCCCAGCATTTT.

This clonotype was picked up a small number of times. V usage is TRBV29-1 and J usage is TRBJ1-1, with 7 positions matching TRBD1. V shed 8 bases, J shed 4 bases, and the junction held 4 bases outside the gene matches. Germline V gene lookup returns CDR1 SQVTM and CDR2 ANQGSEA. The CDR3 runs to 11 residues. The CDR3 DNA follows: TGCAGCTGCAGGACAGGCACTGAAGCTTTCTTT. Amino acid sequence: CSCRTGTEAFF.

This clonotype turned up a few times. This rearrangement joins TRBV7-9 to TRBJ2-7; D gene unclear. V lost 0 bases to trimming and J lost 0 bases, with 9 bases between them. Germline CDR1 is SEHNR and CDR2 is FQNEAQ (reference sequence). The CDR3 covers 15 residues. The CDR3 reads CASSLAPSSSYEQYF. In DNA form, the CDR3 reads TGTGCCAGCAGCTTAGCACCCTCCTCCTCCTACGAGCAGTACTTC.

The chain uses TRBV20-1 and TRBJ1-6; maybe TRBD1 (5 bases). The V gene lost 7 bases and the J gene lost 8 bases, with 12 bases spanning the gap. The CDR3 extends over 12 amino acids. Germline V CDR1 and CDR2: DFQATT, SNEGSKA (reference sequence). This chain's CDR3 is CSVVTAYSPLHF. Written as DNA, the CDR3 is TGCAGTGTGGTGACAGCATATTCACCCCTCCACTTT.

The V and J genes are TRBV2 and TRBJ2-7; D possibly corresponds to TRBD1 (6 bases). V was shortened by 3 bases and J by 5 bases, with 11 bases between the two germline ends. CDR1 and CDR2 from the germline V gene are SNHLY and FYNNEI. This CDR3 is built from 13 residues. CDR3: CASSEAGVHEQYF. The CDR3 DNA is TGTGCCAGCAGTGAGGCAGGGGTACACGAGCAGTACTTC.

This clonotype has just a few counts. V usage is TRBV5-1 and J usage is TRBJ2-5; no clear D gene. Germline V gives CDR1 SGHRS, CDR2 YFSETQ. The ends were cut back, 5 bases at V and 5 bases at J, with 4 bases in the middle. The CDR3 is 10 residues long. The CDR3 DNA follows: TGCGCCAGCAGTGCCGAGACCCAGTACTTC. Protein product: CASSAETQYF.

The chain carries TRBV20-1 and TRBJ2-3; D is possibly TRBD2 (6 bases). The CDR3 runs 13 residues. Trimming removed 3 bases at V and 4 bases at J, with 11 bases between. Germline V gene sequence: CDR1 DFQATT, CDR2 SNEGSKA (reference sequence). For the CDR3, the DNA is TGCAGTGCTAGCGGGGGAAGGTCAGATACGCAGTATTTT. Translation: CSASGGRSDTQYF.

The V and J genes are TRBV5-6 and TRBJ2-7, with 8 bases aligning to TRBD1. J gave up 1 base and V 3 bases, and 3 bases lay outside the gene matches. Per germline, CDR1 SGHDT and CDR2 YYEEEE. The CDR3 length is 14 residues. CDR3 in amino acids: CASSSDRVSYEQYF. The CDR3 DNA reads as TGTGCCAGCAGCTCGGACAGGGTGTCCTACGAGCAGTACTTC.

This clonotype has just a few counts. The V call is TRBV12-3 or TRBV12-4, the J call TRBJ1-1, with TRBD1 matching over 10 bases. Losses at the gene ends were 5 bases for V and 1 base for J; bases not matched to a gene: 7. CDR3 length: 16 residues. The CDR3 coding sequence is TGTGCCAGCAGTCAGACAGGGGGCCCGGGGAACACTGAAGCTTTCTTT. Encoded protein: CASSQTGGPGNTEAFF.

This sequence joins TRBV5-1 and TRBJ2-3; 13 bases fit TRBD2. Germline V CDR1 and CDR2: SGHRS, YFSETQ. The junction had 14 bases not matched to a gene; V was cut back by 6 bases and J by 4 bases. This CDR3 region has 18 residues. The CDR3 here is CASMAGTSGGAPADTQYF. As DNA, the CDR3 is TGCGCCAGCATGGCCGGTACTAGCGGGGGGGCCCCCGCAGATACGCAGTATTTT.

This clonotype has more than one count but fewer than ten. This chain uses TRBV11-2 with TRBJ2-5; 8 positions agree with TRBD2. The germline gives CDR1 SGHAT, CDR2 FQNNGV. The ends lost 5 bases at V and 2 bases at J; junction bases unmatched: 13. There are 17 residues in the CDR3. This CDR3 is CASSPGWGLAGQETQYF. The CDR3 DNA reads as TGTGCCAGCAGCCCTGGATGGGGGCTAGCGGGTCAAGAGACCCAGTACTTC.

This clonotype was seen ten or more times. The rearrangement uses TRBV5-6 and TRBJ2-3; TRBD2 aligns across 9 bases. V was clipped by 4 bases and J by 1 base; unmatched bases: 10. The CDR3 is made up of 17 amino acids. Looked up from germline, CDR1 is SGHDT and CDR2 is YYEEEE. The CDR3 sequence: CASSRLGAGGGTDTQYF. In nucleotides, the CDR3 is TGTGCCAGCAGCCGCCTCGGAGCGGGGGGTGGCACAGATACGCAGTATTTT.

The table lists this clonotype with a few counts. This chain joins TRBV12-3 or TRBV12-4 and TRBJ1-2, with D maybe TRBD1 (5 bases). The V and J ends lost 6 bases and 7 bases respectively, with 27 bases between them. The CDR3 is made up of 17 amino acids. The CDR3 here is CASRPPGRQRQLSGYTF. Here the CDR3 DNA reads TGTGCCAGCAGACCGCCGGGGAGACAGCGTCAGCTAAGTGGCTACACCTTC.

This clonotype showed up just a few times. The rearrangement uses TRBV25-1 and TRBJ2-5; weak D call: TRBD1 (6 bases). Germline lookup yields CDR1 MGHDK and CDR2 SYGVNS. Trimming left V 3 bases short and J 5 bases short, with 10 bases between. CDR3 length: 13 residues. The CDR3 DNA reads TGTGCCAGCAGTGAGGGGGCTACGGAGACCCAGTACTTC. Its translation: CASSEGATETQYF. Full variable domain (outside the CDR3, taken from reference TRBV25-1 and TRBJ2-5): EADIYQTPRYLVIGTGKKITLECSQTMGHDKMYWYQQDPGMELHLIHYSYGVNSTEKGDLSSESTVSRIRTEHFPLTLESARPSHTSQYLCASSEGATETQYFGPGTRLLVL.

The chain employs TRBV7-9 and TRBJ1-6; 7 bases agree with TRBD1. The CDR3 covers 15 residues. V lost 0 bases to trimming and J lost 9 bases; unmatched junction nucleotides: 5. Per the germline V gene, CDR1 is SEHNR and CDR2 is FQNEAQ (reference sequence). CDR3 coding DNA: TGTGCCAGCAGCTTAGCCGGAGGGGGCGGTTCACCCCTCCACTTT. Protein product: CASSLAGGGGSPLHF.

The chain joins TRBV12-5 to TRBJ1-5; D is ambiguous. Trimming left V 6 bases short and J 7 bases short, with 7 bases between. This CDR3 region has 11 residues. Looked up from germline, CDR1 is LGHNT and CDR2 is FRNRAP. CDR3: CASGLRQPQHF. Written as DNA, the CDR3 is TGTGCTAGTGGATTGAGGCAGCCCCAGCATTTT.

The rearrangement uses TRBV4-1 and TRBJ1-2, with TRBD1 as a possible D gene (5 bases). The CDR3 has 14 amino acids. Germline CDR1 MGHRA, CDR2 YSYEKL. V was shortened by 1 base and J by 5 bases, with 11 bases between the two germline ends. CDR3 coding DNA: TGCGCCAGCAGCCAAGTGGGGGATCGGTATGGCTACACCTTC. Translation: CASSQVGDRYGYTF.

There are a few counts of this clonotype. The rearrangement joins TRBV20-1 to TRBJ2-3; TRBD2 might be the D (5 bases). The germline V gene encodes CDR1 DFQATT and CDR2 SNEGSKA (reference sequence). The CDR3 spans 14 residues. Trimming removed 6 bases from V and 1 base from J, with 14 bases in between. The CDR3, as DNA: TGCAGTGCGCTCGCCACAGCGGGCACAGATACGCAGTATTTT. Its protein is CSALATAGTDTQYF.

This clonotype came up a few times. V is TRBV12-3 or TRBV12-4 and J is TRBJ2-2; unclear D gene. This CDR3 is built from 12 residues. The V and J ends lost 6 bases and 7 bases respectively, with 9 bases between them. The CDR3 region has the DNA TGTGCCAGCAGCCGGGTTGGCGGGGAGCTGTTTTTT. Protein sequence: CASSRVGGELFF.